The sequence of this TCR beta chain was determined in a study of T cells expressing NK-cell markers. Study-level background: Just one sequenced donor of eight was HCMV-seronegative, while seven were seropositive. Whole-study results and caveats: Dominant NKG2C+ clonotypes made up roughly 1.0-8% of CD8+ T cells in roughly six donors.

Comment on this clonotype: The antigen is undetermined.

The CDR3 totals 16 residues. From germline, CDR1 is MDHEN and CDR2 SYDVKM. Each CDR3 protein gets one entry in TCRdb, which reprocessed the 5' RACE reads and gives no DNA. The sample table includes a few hundred thousand distinct CDR3 sequences. This chain joins TRBV28 and TRBJ2-7; there is no DNA to check the TCRdb D call of TRBD1. The specimen was blood T cells: a sorted CD56 or NKG2C T cell subset, CD4+ or CD8+ T cells, or bulk PBMC T cells (not recorded which). This TCR derives from a man between 18 and 69 years old in good health. The CDR3 sequence: CASSFRLTGESYEQYF.